This TCR beta chain was observed in a study of long-term antiretroviral therapy in people with HIV. Study results and caveats: Subsequent to ART, diversity was augmented yet persisted below that of transplant donor controls. Across all time points, the repertoire was dominated by clones that expanded before ART. Data on ART adherence, viral resistance or therapy changes were unavailable.

Each HIV-infected participant was given treatment in the United States. Survey-level immunoSEQ v3.0 assays were run. Profiled with immunoSEQ multiplex PCR; TCRdb holds only in-frame clones, not every one. The sample consists of under 45,000 clones, 86% of them appearing once. V gave up 8 bases and J gave up 4 bases; unmatched junction bases: 6. The germline CDR1 and CDR2 sequences are LNHDA and SQIVND (reference sequence). CDR3 size: 14 residues. A word on this clone: As yet, its antigen is unknown.

V is TRBV19 and J is TRBJ1-4, with TRBD1 matching over 8 bases. Sequenced material: unsorted PBMCs, taken 1.2 years after starting antiretroviral therapy. The sequence came from a woman between 50 and 59 years old with HIV. The CDR3 nucleotides are TGTGCCAGTTTAGACAGGGGACTTAATGAAAAACTGTTTTTT. It translates to CASLDRGLNEKLFF. The full variable domain, in which reference TRBV19 and TRBJ1-4 provide the parts outside the CDR3, is DGGITQSPKYLFRKEGQNVTLSCEQNLNHDAMYWYRQDPGQGLRLIYYSQIVNDFQKGDIAEGYSVSREKKESFPLTVTSAQKNPTAFYLCASLDRGLNEKLFFGSGTQLSVL.